These T cell receptor beta chains were read from a single sample in a study of long-term antiretroviral therapy in people with HIV. Sequenced by immunoSEQ multiplex PCR; TCRdb stores in-frame clones only, minus some. Of 8,500 to 10,000 clones in the sample, 60% to 80% are singletons; the top ten hold about 15%. The sample here was unsorted PBMCs, taken 0.4 years before starting antiretroviral therapy. Receptors were obtained from a man in his thirties or forties with HIV. Each CDR3 is given with its conserved first and last residue. D genes are given only for firm matches. The size of a clone is reported for some rows only, either as once, few or many, or as a class for expanded clones.

D gene	clone size	V gene	J gene	CDR3 DNA	CDR3 protein
.	.	TRBV25-1	TRBJ1-2	TGTGCCAGCAGTGAACGGGCAGCCTATGGCTACACCTTC	CASSERAAYGYTF
.	few	TRBV11-2	TRBJ1-6	TGTGCCAGCAGCCATCACTATTCACCCCTCCACTTT	CASSHHYSPLHF
TRBD1	.	TRBV19	TRBJ2-2	TGTGCCAGTACCCTGGACAGGGTGCATGCCGGGGAGCTGTTTTTT	CASTLDRVHAGELFF
.	.	TRBV27	TRBJ2-3	TGTGCCAGCAGCCCCCGAGGAATTAGCACAGATACGCAGTATTTT	CASSPRGISTDTQYF
.	.	TRBV28	TRBJ2-1	TGTGCCAGCAGCCTCCCACCTGTAATCGATGAGCAGTTCTTC	CASSLPPVIDEQFF
.	.	TRBV2	TRBJ1-1	TGTGCCAGCAGTGAGAGGGCTGCCACTGAAGCTTTCTTT	CASSERAATEAFF
TRBD1	.	TRBV7-8	TRBJ1-1	TGTGCCAGCAGCTTAGCGAGAGGACAGGGGGGCACTGAAGCTTTCTTT	CASSLARGQGGTEAFF
.	.	TRBV5-1	TRBJ2-6	TGCGCCAGCAGCTTGGAGGTCCCAGGGGCTGGGGCCAACGTCCTGACTTTC	CASSLEVPGAGANVLTF
.	once	TRBV19	TRBJ1-5	TGTGCCACCAGGGTAGGGGTCGGTCAGCCCCAGCATTTT	CATRVGVGQPQHF
TRBD1	.	TRBV2	TRBJ1-2	TGTGCCAGCAGCGGAACGGGGGACAGGGGGGCCGTTGGCTATGGCTACACCTTC	CASSGTGDRGAVGYGYTF
.	.	TRBV5-1	TRBJ1-6	TGCGCCAGCAGCTTGGACGGGACACATAGTGGTAATTCACCCCTCCACTTT	CASSLDGTHSGNSPLHF
TRBD2	.	TRBV9	TRBJ2-3	TGTGCCAGCAGCGACGGGACTAGCGGGAGGCCAGATACGCAGTATTTT	CASSDGTSGRPDTQYF
TRBD1	.	TRBV5-1	TRBJ1-2	TGCGCCAGCACCCTACCCGGGACAGGGGTGGGCTACACCTTC	CASTLPGTGVGYTF
.	.	TRBV5-5	TRBJ2-7	TGTGCCAGCAGCTTGGAACCAGGGGCGAGTTTCTACGAGCAGTACTTC	CASSLEPGASFYEQYF
TRBD1	.	TRBV9	TRBJ2-6	TGTGCCAGCAAGCCCGGGACAGGGGAATCTGGGGCCAACGTCCTGACTTTC	CASKPGTGESGANVLTF
.	.	TRBV18	TRBJ1-6	TGTGCCAGCTCACCGTTAGGACAGAATAATTCACCCCTCCACTTT	CASSPLGQNNSPLHF
.	.	TRBV27	TRBJ1-5	TGTGCCAGCAGTTTGGGTTGGGGGAGTCAGCCCCAGCATTTT	CASSLGWGSQPQHF
TRBD1	once	TRBV28	TRBJ1-5	TGTGCCAGCAGAACAGGGGGCGCAGGAAATCAGCCCCAGCATTTT	CASRTGGAGNQPQHF
TRBD2	.	TRBV18	TRBJ2-7	TGTGCCAGCTCAAAATGGGGACTAGAGTCCTACGAGCAGTACTTC	CASSKWGLESYEQYF
TRBD2	.	TRBV28	TRBJ2-4	TGTGCCAGCAGTTTATTGGTAGCGGGAGGGGACATTCAGTACTTC	CASSLLVAGGDIQYF
.	few	TRBV7-9	TRBJ2-7	TGTGCCAGCAGCTTAGACAGGAGTAAAGACGAGCAGTACTTC	CASSLDRSKDEQYF
.	.	TRBV11-2	TRBJ2-2	TGTGCCAGCAGCTTAGCGCCAGGGGCTACCGGGGAGCTGTTTTTT	CASSLAPGATGELFF
.	few	TRBV9	TRBJ1-1	TGTGCCAGCAGCGAGGGACTTATGAACACTGAAGCTTTCTTT	CASSEGLMNTEAFF